What follows are 2 T cell receptor beta chains derived from one specimen sequenced in a study of blood T cell repertoires in COVID-19. The repertoire was sequenced with immunoSEQ multiplex PCR; TCRdb's copy has only in-frame clones and lacks some. The table includes roughly 250,000 clones, roughly nine tenths detected once. What was sequenced was PBMCs or T cells enriched from blood (not recorded which). The receptors here all came from a woman between 18 and 30 years old who had recovered from COVID-19.

The rearrangement uses TRBV7-2 and TRBJ2-2; D ambiguous. The CDR3 is made up of 13 amino acids. Germline-derived CDR1 and CDR2 are SGHTA and FQGNSA. With 4 bases removed from V and 7 bases from J, the gap between germline ends came to 10 bases. CDR3 amino acids: CASSSRRGGELFF. The DNA for the CDR3 is TGTGCCAGCAGCTCTAGACGAGGCGGGGAGCTGTTTTTT.

The CDR3 region is CAWSVQGRGNSPLHF. DNA for the CDR3: TGTGCCTGGAGTGTACAGGGCCGAGGGAATTCACCCCTCCACTTT. The rearrangement links TRBV30 to TRBJ1-6, with D perhaps TRBD1 (6 bases). This CDR3 has 15 residues. Germline CDR1 GTSNPN, CDR2 SVGIG (reference sequence). Trimming shortened V by 0 bases and J by 7 bases, and 13 bases separated the two germline ends.